This passage covers 20 T cell receptor beta chains from one sample sequenced in a study of T cell responses to AZD1222 COVID-19 vaccine. Generated by immunoSEQ multiplex PCR, the TCRdb table keeps only in-frame clones and is missing some. This table holds some 110,000 clones, more than 75% found once. The material sequenced was peripheral blood, taken on day 0 of AZD1222 vaccination. The receptors derive from an adult in good health.

The chain recombines TRBV28 with TRBJ1-5; 9 bases agree with TRBD1. The CDR3 runs 18 residues. Germline-derived CDR1 and CDR2 are MDHEN and SYDVKM. After removal of 3 bases from V and 1 base from J, the junction contained 10 bases not matched to a gene. The CDR3 region is CASSFGTGSAVSNQPQHF. For the CDR3, the DNA is TGTGCCAGCAGTTTCGGGACAGGGTCTGCTGTGAGCAATCAGCCCCAGCATTTT.

This chain's CDR3 is CASSGGPGHLGDTQYF. CDR3 DNA sequence: TGTGCCAGCAGCGGGGGGCCGGGACACCTTGGGGATACGCAGTATTTT. V gene TRBV5-4 combines with J gene TRBJ2-3, with D perhaps being TRBD1 or TRBD2 (6 bases each). The germline gives CDR1 SGHNT, CDR2 YYREEE (reference sequence). Trimming left V 4 bases short and J 6 bases short, with 21 bases between. The length of the CDR3 is 16 residues. Full variable domain (outside the CDR3, taken from reference TRBV5-4 and TRBJ2-3): ETGVTQSPTHLIKTRGQQVTLRCSSQSGHNTVSWYQQALGQGPQFIFQYYREEENGRGNFPPRFSGLQFPNYSSELNVNALELDDSALYLCASSGGPGHLGDTQYFGPGTRLTVL.

This sequence joins TRBV28 and TRBJ1-5, with no clear D. Looked up from germline, CDR1 is MDHEN and CDR2 is SYDVKM. The germline V and J ends were trimmed by 5 bases and 5 bases, with 10 bases remaining between them. This CDR3 contains 13 residues. CDR3 sequence (DNA): TGTGCCAGCAGTCTGGATGGGGATCAGCCCCAGCATTTT. Protein sequence: CASSLDGDQPQHF.

This clone was recorded once. The rearrangement joins TRBV2 to TRBJ2-1; 8 bases match TRBD2. Trimming removed 7 bases from V and 3 bases from J; junction bases left unmatched: 8. CDR1 and CDR2 (germline): SNHLY, FYNNEI. CDR3 length: 15 residues. CDR3 sequence (DNA): TGTGCCAGCACTAATAGCGGGATGGGCTACAATGAGCAGTTCTTC. This sequence encodes CASTNSGMGYNEQFF.

This chain joins TRBV28 and TRBJ2-1; TRBD1 matches 9 bases. After removal of 5 bases from V and 9 bases from J, the junction contained 5 bases not matched to a gene. This CDR3 is built from 13 residues. Germline lookup yields CDR1 MDHEN and CDR2 SYDVKM. The CDR3 reads CASSSGQGSEQFF. CDR3 DNA sequence: TGTGCCAGCAGTAGTGGACAGGGGAGTGAGCAGTTCTTC.

This clone was detected once. J is TRBJ2-7 and V is TRBV10-2, with D hard to call. Germline V CDR1 and CDR2: WSHSY, SAAADI. V was shortened by 7 bases and J by 5 bases, with 12 bases between the two germline ends. The CDR3 extends over 12 amino acids. This chain's CDR3 is CASTLGRHEQYF. The CDR3 DNA sequence: TGCGCCAGCACCCTCGGGCGACACGAGCAGTACTTC.

V and J are TRBV2 and TRBJ1-2, with 10 bases that match TRBD1. Germline V lookup: CDR1 SNHLY, CDR2 FYNNEI. CDR3 length: 14 amino acids. After removal of 8 bases from V and 4 bases from J, the junction contained 7 bases not matched to a gene. In nucleotides, the CDR3 is TGTGCCAGCCTGGGACAGGGGATTCGCTATGGCTACACCTTC. Translating it yields CASLGQGIRYGYTF.

This sequence joins TRBV11-3 and TRBJ1-6, with unresolved D. There are 13 residues in the CDR3. The germline CDR1 and CDR2 sequences are SGHNT and YENEEA. With 5 bases removed from V and 9 bases from J, the gap between germline ends came to 11 bases. The CDR3 DNA sequence: TGTGCCAGCAGCCGGGGAGGAAGTTCACCCCTCCACTTT. As protein: CASSRGGSSPLHF.

This chain joins TRBV3-1 (or the pseudogene TRBV3-2) and TRBJ2-1; 12 nucleotides match TRBD2. The V and J ends lost 4 bases and 8 bases, in that order; junction bases with no gene match: 6. Germline CDR1 reads LGHDT; CDR2 reads YNNKEL (reference sequence). The CDR3 loop spans 15 amino acids. CDR3 sequence: CASSPLAGGSDEQFF. CDR3 sequence (DNA): TGTGCCAGCAGCCCGCTAGCGGGAGGGTCCGATGAGCAGTTCTTC.

The genes are TRBV5-1 and TRBJ2-1; 9 bases are shared with TRBD2. The trim removed 2 bases at V and 10 bases at J, leaving 13 bases unmatched. This CDR3 is 16 amino acids long. In germline, CDR1 is SGHRS, CDR2 YFSETQ. CDR3 sequence: CASSFSLAGSIWEQFF. In nucleotides, the CDR3 is TGCGCCAGCAGCTTTAGCCTAGCGGGAAGCATTTGGGAGCAGTTCTTC.

This chain links TRBV12-5 with TRBJ2-5; 8 bases agree with TRBD1. V gave up 8 bases and J gave up 0 bases; unmatched junction bases: 8. Per the germline V gene, CDR1 is LGHNT and CDR2 is FRNRAP. The CDR3 loop spans 15 amino acids. In DNA form, the CDR3 reads TGTGCTAGTTCGTCAGGGGGCCTTCACCAAGAGACCCAGTACTTC. As protein: CASSSGGLHQETQYF.

The sample holds a few counts of this clone. The chain has TRBV5-1 and TRBJ1-3, with D perhaps matching TRBD1 (5 bases). The CDR3 length is 17 residues. Germline-derived CDR1 and CDR2 are SGHRS and YFSETQ. Trimming took 3 bases from V and 0 from J, leaving 16 bases between them. The CDR3 region is CASSWGPLGNSGNTIYF. The CDR3 DNA follows: TGCGCCAGCAGCTGGGGACCTTTGGGGAACTCTGGAAACACCATATATTTT.

The chain links TRBV2 to TRBJ1-4, with D uncertain. Trimming removed 6 bases at V and 5 bases at J, with 16 bases between. This CDR3 comprises 15 residues. Per the germline V gene, CDR1 is SNHLY and CDR2 is FYNNEI. DNA for the CDR3: TGTGCCAGCAGGGGGAGGGCTGAACTCAATGAAAAACTGTTTTTT. This translates into CASRGRAELNEKLFF.

This rearrangement joins TRBV7-8 to TRBJ2-1; the D is unclear. V shed 4 bases and J shed 1 base, with 11 bases lying between them. In germline, CDR1 is SGHVS, CDR2 FQNEAQ. This CDR3 region has 15 residues. DNA of the CDR3: TGTGCCAGCAGCTCACGAAGGATTTCCTACAATGAGCAGTTCTTC. Translation: CASSSRRISYNEQFF.

The chain combines TRBV2 with TRBJ1-2; 10 bases align to TRBD1. Trimming at V came to 6 bases and at J to 6 bases, leaving 10 bases not matched to a gene. CDR3 length equals 15 residues. Germline V CDR1 and CDR2: SNHLY, FYNNEI. CDR3 in amino acids: CASSPDRGRKDGYTF. DNA for the CDR3: TGTGCCAGCAGCCCTGACAGGGGGCGTAAGGATGGCTACACCTTC.

This chain joins TRBV6-5 and TRBJ1-1, with D maybe TRBD1 (5 bases). The CDR3 totals 14 residues. V was shortened by 2 bases and J by 2 bases, with 9 bases between the two germline ends. Germline assignment: CDR1 MNHEY and CDR2 SVGAGI. The CDR3 loop reads CASSYPGSNTEAFF. CDR3 nucleotides: TGTGCCAGCAGTTACCCAGGGTCAAACACTGAAGCTTTCTTT.

This chain joins TRBV10-3 and TRBJ2-6; 7 bases agree with TRBD2. The CDR3 totals 16 residues. CDR1 is ENHRY and CDR2 is SYGVKD in the germline V gene. Trimming took 8 bases from V and 2 from J; bases not matched to a gene: 9. This CDR3 reads CAIWGGSVAGANVLTF. The CDR3 DNA is TGTGCCATCTGGGGGGGGAGCGTCGCTGGGGCCAACGTCCTGACTTTC.

The chain employs TRBV3-1 (or the pseudogene TRBV3-2) and TRBJ2-5; 12 positions agree with TRBD2. The germline V gene encodes CDR1 LGHDT and CDR2 YNNKEL (reference sequence). The CDR3 runs to 16 residues. With V trimmed by 4 bases and J by 5 bases, 8 bases remained unmatched. The CDR3 is CASSPLTSGRVETQYF. In DNA form, the CDR3 reads TGTGCCAGCAGCCCCTTGACTAGCGGGAGAGTGGAGACCCAGTACTTC.

The chain carries TRBV21-1 and TRBJ1-3. TRBV21-1 is termed a pseudogene. This CDR3 is 11 amino acids long. The CDR3 here is CASHPGNTIYF. The CDR3 coding sequence is TGTGCCAGCCACCCCGGAAACACCATATATTTT.

J is TRBJ2-5 and V is TRBV12-3 or TRBV12-4; possibly TRBD1 or TRBD2 for D (5 bases each). The CDR3 runs to 12 residues. Trimming took off 6 bases at V and 5 bases at J, with 10 bases between the two ends. The CDR3 protein is CASSRDEETQYF. The CDR3 nucleotides read TGTGCCAGCAGCCGGGACGAGGAGACCCAGTACTTC.